One T cell receptor (beta chain) is described in this entry. Its antigen remains unidentified. The TCR beta library used iRepertoire HTBI primers with Arm-PCR amplification of CDR3. TCRdb used MiXCR to reprocess the multiplex PCR reads, holding one entry per CDR3 protein. Of about 420,000 distinct CDR3 sequences in the sample, about 16% were seen once. These data belong to a study of regulatory T cells in long-lasting Graves disease. Study-level points and caveats: Whereas 966 public clonotypes were shared by new patients, persistent patients shared more, at some 3,000.

This sample's time point: newly diagnosed GD, antithyroid drugs for less than 3 months. Following extraction of RNA from PBMCs, that RNA was used to make the TCR library. A roughly 8.7-milliliter sample of peripheral blood was drawn into EDTA tubes. The CDR3 is 11 amino acids. Deletions cut 6 bases from V and 6 bases from J, with 11 bases between. Germline CDR1 SQVTM, CDR2 ANQGSEA. This sample also appeared in a second study, on T cells in Graves' hyperthyroidism and ophthalmopathy.

This specimen was peripheral blood mononuclear cells (PBMCs), taken at new diagnosis, from a patient treated with antithyroid drugs. The J gene is TRBJ1-2, the V gene TRBV29-1; D perhaps matches TRBD1 (5 bases). This clonotype originated in a woman between 18 and 29 years old with Graves disease. CDR3 bases: TGCAGCGTGACGGGACTTGATGGCTACACCTTC. Protein sequence: CSVTGLDGYTF.